Below, 15 T cell receptor beta chains from the same sample are listed, as sequenced in a study of patients and donors after allogeneic stem cell transplantation. TCRdb analysed the RT-PCR reads with MiXCR anew, one entry per CDR3 protein. The sample has some 880,000 distinct CDR3 sequences; under 20% are singletons. The sequenced sample was blood, either unsorted or a sorted T cell fraction (not recorded which). Receptor source: a human donor who was either an allogeneic HSCT recipient or a stem cell or donor lymphocyte infusion donor (not recorded which). It is not recorded whose cells these are; they may come from a transplant donor.

This clonotype was counted between two and nine times. The chain uses TRBV6-5 and TRBJ2-1, with 8 positions matching TRBD2. From germline, CDR1 is MNHEY and CDR2 SVGAGI. V trimming: 2 bases; J trimming: 4 bases; junction bases outside the gene matches: 7. The CDR3 loop spans 16 amino acids. The CDR3 protein is CASSYPQRGQYNEQFF. CDR3 nucleotides: TGTGCCAGCAGTTACCCCCAGCGGGGGCAATACAATGAGCAGTTCTTC.

The CDR3 bases are TGTGCCAGCAGGGGGGGGGGCAGACCCCCCGACGAGCAGTACTTC. Translated: CASRGGGRPPDEQYF. The V gene is TRBV12-3 or TRBV12-4, the J gene TRBJ2-7, with D possibly matching TRBD2 (7 bases). The V gene lost 6 bases and the J gene lost 5 bases, with 20 bases spanning the gap. This CDR3 is 15 amino acids long.

Only a few counts were recorded for this clonotype. The chain couples TRBV15 to TRBJ1-6, with D unresolved. CDR1 and CDR2 from the germline V gene are LNHNV and YYDKDF (reference sequence). This CDR3 spans 16 amino acids. Trimming left V 0 bases short and J 5 bases short, with 11 bases between. The DNA of the CDR3 is TGTGCCACCAGCAGAGAGCGGCCCCGTAATAATTCACCCCTCCACTTT. It codes for CATSRERPRNNSPLHF.

This clonotype was seen more than once but under ten times. The rearrangement links TRBV29-1 to TRBJ2-1; TRBD2 matches at 9 bases. With V trimmed by 0 bases and J by 9 bases, 3 bases remained unmatched. This CDR3 contains 13 residues. Germline V gene data show CDR1 as SQVTM and CDR2 as ANQGSEA. The chain's CDR3 is CSVEEREGGEQFF. CDR3 nucleotide sequence: TGCAGCGTTGAAGAGCGGGAGGGTGGTGAGCAGTTCTTC.

This clonotype appeared a few times. V usage is TRBV10-3 and J usage is TRBJ1-5, with 8 bases identical to TRBD1. The length of the CDR3 is 14 residues. Trimming cost V 4 bases and J 5 bases; bases outside gene matches: 4. The germline V gene encodes CDR1 ENHRY and CDR2 SYGVKD. The CDR3 loop is CAISADRVDQPQHF. CDR3 coding DNA: TGTGCCATCAGTGCGGACAGGGTTGATCAGCCCCAGCATTTT.

On this clonotype itself: This CDR3 fails to terminate in the conserved phenylalanine or tryptophan, so it likely reflects a read error. No DNA is shown, since the ends of the CDR3 on it are uncertain; the CDR3 is the one TCRdb lists. V usage is TRBV18 and J usage is TRBJ1-2; the D call in the table, TRBD1, was not verified against the DNA. The length of the CDR3 is 10 amino acids, counting both ends. CDR1 and CDR2 (germline): KGHSH, LQKENI. CDR3 in amino acids: CASSQDPGIL.

In its sample, this clonotype was seen a few times. The gene calls are TRBV6-1 and TRBJ2-7, with a tentative D call TRBD2 (5 bases). Per germline, CDR1 MNHNS and CDR2 SASEGT. Between the trimmed V and J ends, which lost 8 bases and 3 bases, there was a span of 14 bases. The CDR3 is made up of 13 amino acids. The CDR3 protein is CASSRAQYYEQYF. For the CDR3, the DNA is TGTGCCAGCTCGCGGGCCCAATACTACGAGCAGTACTTC.

J is TRBJ2-1 and V is TRBV5-1; 8 bases are a match to TRBD1. Losses at the gene ends were 0 bases for V and 4 bases for J; bases not matched to a gene: 6. Per germline, CDR1 SGHRS and CDR2 YFSETQ. This CDR3 contains 16 residues. The CDR3 DNA is TGCGCCAGCAGCTTGGCCAGGGACAGGCTATACAATGAGCAGTTCTTC. It yields the protein CASSLARDRLYNEQFF.

The chain combines TRBV15 with TRBJ2-7; TRBD2 matches 11 bases. J lost 5 bases, V lost 3 bases, and 12 bases had no gene match. CDR3 length: 17 amino acids. Germline CDR1 reads LNHNV; CDR2 reads YYDKDF (reference sequence). CDR3 in DNA: TGTGCCACCAGCAGTGGATTTAGCGGGGGGGCCATGCACGAGCAGTACTTC. Its protein is CATSSGFSGGAMHEQYF.

The rearrangement links TRBV15 to TRBJ2-3, with no clear D. CDR1 and CDR2 from the germline V gene are LNHNV and YYDKDF (reference sequence). This CDR3 is 16 amino acids long. Trimming pared 0 bases from V and 0 bases from J, leaving 10 bases between. The CDR3 reads CATSREPIPSTDTQYF. Written as DNA, the CDR3 is TGTGCCACCAGCAGAGAGCCTATTCCCAGCACAGATACGCAGTATTTT.

This clonotype occurred a few times. The rearrangement uses TRBV4-3 and TRBJ2-1, with 8 bases aligning to TRBD1. J lost 8 bases, V lost 4 bases, and 7 bases had no gene match. The CDR3 runs 14 residues. CDR1 is LGHNA and CDR2 is YSLEER in the germline V gene. In DNA, the CDR3 is TGCGCCAGCAGCCGGATGGACAGGGCAGATGAGCAGTTCTTC. It yields the protein CASSRMDRADEQFF.

In its sample, this clonotype was seen a few times. The rearrangement joins TRBV20-1 to TRBJ1-2; D ambiguous. Per germline, CDR1 DFQATT and CDR2 SNEGSKA (reference sequence). V was clipped by 1 base and J by 4 bases, with 16 bases between them. This CDR3 is built from 15 residues. CDR3 sequence reads: CSARGGARRFYGYTF. CDR3 bases: TGCAGTGCTAGAGGTGGCGCCAGGCGATTCTATGGCTACACCTTC.

This clonotype came up many times. The rearrangement uses TRBV12-3 or TRBV12-4 and TRBJ1-2; D is uncertain. CDR3 length equals 15 residues. Between the trimmed V and J ends, which lost 0 bases and 1 base, there was a span of 9 bases. The CDR3, as DNA: TGTGCCAGCAGTTTAGCCTCAACGTATAACTATGGCTACACCTTC. This codes for CASSLASTYNYGYTF.

This chain joins TRBV3-1 and TRBJ2-7; D remains unclear. This CDR3 contains 13 residues. V gave up 1 base and J gave up 4 bases, with 8 bases separating them. The germline V gene has CDR1 LGHDT and CDR2 YNNKEL (reference sequence). In DNA, the CDR3 is TGTGCCAGCAGCCAAGGGACGCTTTACGAGCAGTACTTC. It encodes CASSQGTLYEQYF.

This rearrangement joins TRBV5-6 to TRBJ2-3; 8 nucleotides match TRBD2. Per germline, CDR1 SGHDT and CDR2 YYEEEE. The CDR3 runs to 17 residues. V gave up 0 bases and J gave up 3 bases; unmatched junction bases: 9. The CDR3 spells CASSLVTAQRETDTQYF. Written as DNA, the CDR3 is TGTGCCAGCAGCTTGGTTACCGCCCAGCGGGAGACAGATACGCAGTATTTT.